Sequencing of this T cell receptor (beta chain) was carried out in a study of T-cell memory formation after mild COVID-19. Study background: TCR clusters mostly belonged to single donors.

5'RACE with constant-segment primers yielded barcoded, UMI-tagged TCR alpha and TCR beta cDNA libraries. TCRdb re-called the 5' RACE reads with MiXCR, one entry per CDR3 protein. The data show 350,000 or so distinct CDR3 sequences, 20% seen once. The length of the CDR3 is 14 residues. Trimming stripped 10 bases from V and 3 bases from J, with 18 bases between. The germline V gene has CDR1 SNHLY and CDR2 FYNNEI. A remark on this clonotype: What it binds is unknown.

Study-wide findings and caveats: Contracting clones, day 15 to 85, had balanced CD4/CD8, and later expanders favored CD4+. Shrinking CD4+ clones resided mostly in CM and EM, and CD8+ ones in EMRA.

This TCR derives from a man between 18 and 29 years old who had mild COVID-19 (a few samples of this study predate the infection). Cell type and time point are not known. This sequence joins TRBV2 and TRBJ1-1; D not resolved. Sequencing was performed on PBMCs or a T cell subset sorted from them (not recorded which). CDR3 sequence: CATLPFHWDTEAFF. In nucleotides, the CDR3 is TGTGCCACTCTCCCCTTCCACTGGGACACTGAAGCTTTCTTT. The variable domain in full, with the rest retrieved from reference TRBV2 and TRBJ1-1, is EPEVTQTPSHQVTQMGQEVILRCVPISNHLYFYWYRQILGQKVEFLVSFYNNEISEKSEIFDDQFSVERPDGSNFTLKIRSTKLEDSAMYFCATLPFHWDTEAFFGQGTRLTVV.